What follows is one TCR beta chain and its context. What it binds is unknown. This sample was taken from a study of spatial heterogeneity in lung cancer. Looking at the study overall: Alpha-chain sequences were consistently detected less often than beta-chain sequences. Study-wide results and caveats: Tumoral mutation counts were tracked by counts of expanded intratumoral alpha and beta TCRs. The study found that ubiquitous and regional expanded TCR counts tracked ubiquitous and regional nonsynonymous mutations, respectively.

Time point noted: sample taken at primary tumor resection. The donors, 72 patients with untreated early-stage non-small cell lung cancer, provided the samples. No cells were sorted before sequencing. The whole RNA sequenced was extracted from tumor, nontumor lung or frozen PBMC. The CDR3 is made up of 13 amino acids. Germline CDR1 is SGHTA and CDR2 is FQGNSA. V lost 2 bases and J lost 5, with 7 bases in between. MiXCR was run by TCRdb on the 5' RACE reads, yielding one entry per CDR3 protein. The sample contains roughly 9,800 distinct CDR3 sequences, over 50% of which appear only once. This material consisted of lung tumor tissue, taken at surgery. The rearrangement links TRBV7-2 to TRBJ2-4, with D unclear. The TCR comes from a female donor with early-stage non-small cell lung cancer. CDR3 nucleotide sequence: TGTGCCAGCAGCTTAAGATCCGAAAACATTCAGTACTTC. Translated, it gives CASSLRSENIQYF.